This T cell receptor beta chain came from a study of technical replicates of blood from several donors. Germline assignment: CDR1 SNHLY and CDR2 FYNNEI. This CDR3 contains 15 residues. J lost 5 bases, V lost 6 bases, and 9 bases had no gene match. TCRdb's copy holds only in-frame clones and misses some; the assay was immunoSEQ multiplex PCR. The sample carries fewer than 20,000 clones, 70% to 85% recorded once. The table lists this clone with a count of one. This clonotype was sampled from a human donor in good health. Some clones in this sample may be carry-over from other donors' samples. The sample taken for sequencing was PBMCs. This sequence joins TRBV2 and TRBJ2-1; 8 bases map to TRBD2. CDR3 DNA sequence: TGTGCCAGCAGGCCACTAGCGGAGTCCGACAATGAGCAGTTCTTC. Translating it yields CASRPLAESDNEQFF.